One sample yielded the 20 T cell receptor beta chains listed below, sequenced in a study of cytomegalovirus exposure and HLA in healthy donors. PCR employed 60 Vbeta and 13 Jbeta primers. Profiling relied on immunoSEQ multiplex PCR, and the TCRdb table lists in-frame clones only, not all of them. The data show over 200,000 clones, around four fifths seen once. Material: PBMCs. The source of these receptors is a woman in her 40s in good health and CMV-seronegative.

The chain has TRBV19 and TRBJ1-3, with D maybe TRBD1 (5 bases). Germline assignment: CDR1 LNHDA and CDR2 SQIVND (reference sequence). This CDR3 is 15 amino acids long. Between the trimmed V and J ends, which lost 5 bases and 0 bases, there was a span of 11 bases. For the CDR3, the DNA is TGTGCCAGTAGTGTGGACATTAGCTCTGGAAACACCATATATTTT. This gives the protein CASSVDISSGNTIYF.

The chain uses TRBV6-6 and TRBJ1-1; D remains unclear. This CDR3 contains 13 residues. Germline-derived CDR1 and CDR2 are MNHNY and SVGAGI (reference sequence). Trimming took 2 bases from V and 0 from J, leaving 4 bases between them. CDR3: CASSYTMNTEAFF. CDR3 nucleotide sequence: TGTGCCAGCAGTTACACAATGAACACTGAAGCTTTCTTT.

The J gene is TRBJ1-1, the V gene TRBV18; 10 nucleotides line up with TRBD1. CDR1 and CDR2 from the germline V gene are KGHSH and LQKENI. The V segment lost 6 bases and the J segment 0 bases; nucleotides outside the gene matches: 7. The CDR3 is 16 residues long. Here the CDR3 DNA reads TGTGCCAGCTCGCGGACAGGGGGTTTAATGAACACTGAAGCTTTCTTT. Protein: CASSRTGGLMNTEAFF.

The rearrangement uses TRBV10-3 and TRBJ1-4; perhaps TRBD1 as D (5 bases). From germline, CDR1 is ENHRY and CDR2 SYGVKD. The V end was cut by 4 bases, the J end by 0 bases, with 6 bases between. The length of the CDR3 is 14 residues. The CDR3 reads CAISATATNEKLFF. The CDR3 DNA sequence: TGTGCCATCAGTGCGACAGCAACTAATGAAAAACTGTTTTTT.

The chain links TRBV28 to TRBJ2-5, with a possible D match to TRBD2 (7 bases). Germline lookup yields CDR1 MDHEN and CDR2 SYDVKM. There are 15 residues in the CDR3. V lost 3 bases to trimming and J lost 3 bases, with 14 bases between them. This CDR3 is CASSFGAGAKETQYF. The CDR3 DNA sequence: TGTGCCAGCAGTTTTGGTGCGGGGGCCAAAGAGACCCAGTACTTC.

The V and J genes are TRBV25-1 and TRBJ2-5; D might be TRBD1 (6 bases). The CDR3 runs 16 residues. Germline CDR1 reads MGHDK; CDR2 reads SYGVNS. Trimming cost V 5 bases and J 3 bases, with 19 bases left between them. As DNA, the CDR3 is TGTGCCAGCAGTTCCCCCCCAGACAGGACCGAAGAGACCCAGTACTTC. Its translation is CASSSPPDRTEETQYF.

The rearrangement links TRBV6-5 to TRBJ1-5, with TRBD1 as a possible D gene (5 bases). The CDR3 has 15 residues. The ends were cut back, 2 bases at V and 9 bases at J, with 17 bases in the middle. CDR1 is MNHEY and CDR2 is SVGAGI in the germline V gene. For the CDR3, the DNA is TGTGCCAGCAGTTACGGGGGGGTGGGGAGCATGCCCCAGCATTTT. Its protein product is CASSYGGVGSMPQHF.

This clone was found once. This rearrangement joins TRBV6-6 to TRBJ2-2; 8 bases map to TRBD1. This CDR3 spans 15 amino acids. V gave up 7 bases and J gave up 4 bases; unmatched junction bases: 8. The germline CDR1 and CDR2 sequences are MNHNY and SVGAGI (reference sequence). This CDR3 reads CASTQRTGITGELFF. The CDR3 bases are TGTGCCAGCACCCAAAGGACAGGGATCACCGGGGAGCTGTTTTTT.

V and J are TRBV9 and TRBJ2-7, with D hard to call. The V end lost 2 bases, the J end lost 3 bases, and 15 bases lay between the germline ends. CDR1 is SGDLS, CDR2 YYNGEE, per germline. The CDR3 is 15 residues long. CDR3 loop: CASSVSVNDNYEQYF. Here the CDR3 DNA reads TGTGCCAGCAGCGTCTCGGTTAATGATAACTACGAGCAGTACTTC. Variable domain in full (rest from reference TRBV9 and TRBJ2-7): DSGVTQTPKHLITATGQRVTLRCSPRSGDLSVYWYQQSLDQGLQFLIQYYNGEERAKGNILERFSAQQFPDLHSELNLSSLELGDSALYFCASSVSVNDNYEQYFGPGTRLTVT.

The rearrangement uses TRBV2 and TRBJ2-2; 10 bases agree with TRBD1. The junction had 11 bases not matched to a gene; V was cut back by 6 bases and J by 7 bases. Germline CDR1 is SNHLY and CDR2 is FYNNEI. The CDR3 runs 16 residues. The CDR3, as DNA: TGTGCCAGCAGCCCCCGGGACAGGGGCGAGATCGGGGAGCTGTTTTTT. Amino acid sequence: CASSPRDRGEIGELFF.

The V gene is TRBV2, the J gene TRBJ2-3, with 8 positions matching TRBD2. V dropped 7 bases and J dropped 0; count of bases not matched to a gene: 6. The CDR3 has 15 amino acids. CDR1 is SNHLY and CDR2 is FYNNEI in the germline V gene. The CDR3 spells CASTQLAESTDTQYF. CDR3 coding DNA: TGTGCCAGCACCCAACTAGCGGAAAGCACAGATACGCAGTATTTT.

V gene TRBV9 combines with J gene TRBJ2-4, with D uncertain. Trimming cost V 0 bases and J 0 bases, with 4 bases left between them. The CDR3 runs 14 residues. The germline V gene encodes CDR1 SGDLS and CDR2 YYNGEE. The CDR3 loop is CASSVGLAKNIQYF. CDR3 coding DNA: TGTGCCAGCAGCGTAGGTCTAGCCAAAAACATTCAGTACTTC. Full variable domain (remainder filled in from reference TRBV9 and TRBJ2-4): DSGVTQTPKHLITATGQRVTLRCSPRSGDLSVYWYQQSLDQGLQFLIQYYNGEERAKGNILERFSAQQFPDLHSELNLSSLELGDSALYFCASSVGLAKNIQYFGAGTRLSVL.

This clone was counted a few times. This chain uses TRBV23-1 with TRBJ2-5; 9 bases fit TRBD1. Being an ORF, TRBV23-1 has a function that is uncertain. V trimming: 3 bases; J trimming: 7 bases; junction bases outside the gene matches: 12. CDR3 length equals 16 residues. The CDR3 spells CASSHYTRTGDGTQYF. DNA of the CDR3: TGCGCCAGCAGTCATTACACCCGGACAGGGGATGGGACCCAGTACTTC.

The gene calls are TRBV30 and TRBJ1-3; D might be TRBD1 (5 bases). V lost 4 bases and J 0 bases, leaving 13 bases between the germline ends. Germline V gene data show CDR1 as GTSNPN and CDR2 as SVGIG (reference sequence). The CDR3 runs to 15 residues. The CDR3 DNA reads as TGTGCCTGGACTGGCGACAGTCGCTCTGGAAACACCATATATTTT. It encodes CAWTGDSRSGNTIYF. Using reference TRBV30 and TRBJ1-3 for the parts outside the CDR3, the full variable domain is SQTIHQWPATLVQPVGSPLSLECTVEGTSNPNLYWYRQAAGRGLQLLFYSVGIGQISSEVPQNLSASRPQDRQFILSSKKLLLSDSGFYLCAWTGDSRSGNTIYFGEGSWLTVV.

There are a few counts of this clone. CDR3 amino acids: CASSLTTGELFF. DNA of the CDR3: TGTGCCAGCAGCTTGACAACCGGGGAGCTGTTTTTT. This rearrangement joins TRBV7-8 to TRBJ2-2; D remains ambiguous. The V end lost 3 bases, the J end lost 5 bases, and 4 bases lay between the germline ends. The CDR3 spans 12 residues. The germline V gene encodes CDR1 SGHVS and CDR2 FQNEAQ.

CDR3: CASSVATGGELFF. CDR3 nucleotide sequence: TGTGCCAGCAGCGTAGCTACTGGCGGGGAGCTGTTTTTT. The chain uses TRBV9 and TRBJ2-2; D not resolved. Germline V gene sequence: CDR1 SGDLS, CDR2 YYNGEE. CDR3 length: 13 amino acids. Trimming took off 0 bases at V and 7 bases at J, with 7 bases between the two ends.

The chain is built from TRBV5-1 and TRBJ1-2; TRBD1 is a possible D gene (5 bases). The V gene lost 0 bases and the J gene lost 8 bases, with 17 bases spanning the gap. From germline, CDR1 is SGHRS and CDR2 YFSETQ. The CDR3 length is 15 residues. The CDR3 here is CASSLAGGPSGGYTF. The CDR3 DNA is TGCGCCAGCAGCTTGGCCGGGGGACCCTCGGGGGGCTACACCTTC.

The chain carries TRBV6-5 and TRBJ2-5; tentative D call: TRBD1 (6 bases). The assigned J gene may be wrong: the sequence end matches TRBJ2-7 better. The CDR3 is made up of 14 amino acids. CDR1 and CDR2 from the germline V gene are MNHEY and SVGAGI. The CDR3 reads CASSYGAGAYEQYF. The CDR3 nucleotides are TGTGCCAGCAGTTACGGGGCAGGGGCCTACGAGCAGTACTTC.

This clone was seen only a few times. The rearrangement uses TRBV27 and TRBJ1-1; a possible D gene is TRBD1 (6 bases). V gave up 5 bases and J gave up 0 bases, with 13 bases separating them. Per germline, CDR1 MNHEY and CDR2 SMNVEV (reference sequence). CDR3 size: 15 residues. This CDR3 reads CASSLGGGLNTEAFF. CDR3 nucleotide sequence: TGTGCCAGCAGTCTAGGGGGGGGCCTGAACACTGAAGCTTTCTTT.

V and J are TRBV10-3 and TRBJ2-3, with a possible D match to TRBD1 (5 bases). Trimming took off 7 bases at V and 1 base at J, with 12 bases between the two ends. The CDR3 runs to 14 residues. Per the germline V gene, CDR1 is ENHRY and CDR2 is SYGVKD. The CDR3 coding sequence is TGTGCCATCAAAAGGGGCGCGGGCACAGATACGCAGTATTTT. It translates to CAIKRGAGTDTQYF.